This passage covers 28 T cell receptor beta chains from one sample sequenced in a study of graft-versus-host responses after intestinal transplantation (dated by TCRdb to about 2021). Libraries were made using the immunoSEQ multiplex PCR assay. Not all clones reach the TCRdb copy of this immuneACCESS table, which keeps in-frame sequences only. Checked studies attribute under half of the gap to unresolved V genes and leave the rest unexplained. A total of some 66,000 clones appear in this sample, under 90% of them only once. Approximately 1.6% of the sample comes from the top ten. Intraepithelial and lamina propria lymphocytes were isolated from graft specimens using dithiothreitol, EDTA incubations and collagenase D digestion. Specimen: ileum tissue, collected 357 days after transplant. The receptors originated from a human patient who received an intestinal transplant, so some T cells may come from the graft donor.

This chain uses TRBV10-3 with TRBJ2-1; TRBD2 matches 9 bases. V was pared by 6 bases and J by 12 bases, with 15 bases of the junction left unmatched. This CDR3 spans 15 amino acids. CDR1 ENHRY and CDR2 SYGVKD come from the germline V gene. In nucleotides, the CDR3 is TGTGCCATCAGCGGGAATGCGGGAGGGTTAATGACGCAGTTCTTC. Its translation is CAISGNAGGLMTQFF.

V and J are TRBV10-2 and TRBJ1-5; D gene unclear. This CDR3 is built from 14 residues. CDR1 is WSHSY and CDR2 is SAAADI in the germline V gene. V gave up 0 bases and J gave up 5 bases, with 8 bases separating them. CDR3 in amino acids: CASSESGRDQPQHF. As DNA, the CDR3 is TGCGCCAGCAGTGAGTCGGGGAGGGATCAGCCCCAGCATTTT.

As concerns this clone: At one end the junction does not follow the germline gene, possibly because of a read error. The CDR3: CAGSDASRGNTEAFF. The DNA of the CDR3 is TGTGCCGGCAGTGACGCTAGCAGGGGGAACACTGAAGCTTTCTTT. This chain joins TRBV2 and TRBJ1-1, with a tentative D call TRBD1 (6 bases). The CDR3 contains 15 residues. Germline V lookup: CDR1 SNHLY, CDR2 FYNNEI.

The CDR3: CASSEYYGNYGYTF. CDR3 sequence (DNA): TGCGCCAGCAGTGAGTATTACGGTAACTATGGCTACACCTTC. The chain employs TRBV10-1 and TRBJ1-2, with D unresolved. CDR1 and CDR2 (germline): WNHNN, SYGVQD (reference sequence). Trimming removed 1 base at V and 1 base at J, with 7 bases between. CDR3 length: 14 residues.

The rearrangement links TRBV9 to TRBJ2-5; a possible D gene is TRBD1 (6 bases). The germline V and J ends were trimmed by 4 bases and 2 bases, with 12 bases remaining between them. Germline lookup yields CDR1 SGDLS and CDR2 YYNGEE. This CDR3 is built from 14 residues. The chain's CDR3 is CASSPGHSQETQYF. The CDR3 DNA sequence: TGTGCCAGCAGCCCGGGACACTCTCAAGAGACCCAGTACTTC.

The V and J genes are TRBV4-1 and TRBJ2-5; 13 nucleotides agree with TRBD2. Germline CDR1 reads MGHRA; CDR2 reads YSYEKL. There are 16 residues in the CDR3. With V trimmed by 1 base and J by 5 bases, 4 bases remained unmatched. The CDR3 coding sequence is TGCGCCAGCAGCCAAGTACTAGCGGGGGGGCGGGAGACCCAGTACTTC. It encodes CASSQVLAGGRETQYF.

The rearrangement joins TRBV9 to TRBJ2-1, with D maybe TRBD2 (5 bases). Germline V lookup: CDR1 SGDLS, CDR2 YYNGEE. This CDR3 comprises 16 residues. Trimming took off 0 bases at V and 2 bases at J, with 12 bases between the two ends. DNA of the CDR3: TGTGCCAGCAGCGTAGACCGGGGAACCGCCTACAATGAGCAGTTCTTC. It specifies CASSVDRGTAYNEQFF.

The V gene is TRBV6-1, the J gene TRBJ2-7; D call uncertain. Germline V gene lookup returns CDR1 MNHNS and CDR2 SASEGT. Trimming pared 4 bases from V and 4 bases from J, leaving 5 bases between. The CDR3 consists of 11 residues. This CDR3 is CASSGLYEQYF. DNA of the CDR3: TGTGCCAGCAGTGGCCTTTACGAGCAGTACTTC.

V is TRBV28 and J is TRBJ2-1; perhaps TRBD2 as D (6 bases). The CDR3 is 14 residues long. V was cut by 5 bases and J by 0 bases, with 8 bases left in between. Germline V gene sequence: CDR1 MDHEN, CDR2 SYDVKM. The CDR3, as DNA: TGTGCCAGCAGTCTTAGCGGCTCCTACAATGAGCAGTTCTTC. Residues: CASSLSGSYNEQFF.

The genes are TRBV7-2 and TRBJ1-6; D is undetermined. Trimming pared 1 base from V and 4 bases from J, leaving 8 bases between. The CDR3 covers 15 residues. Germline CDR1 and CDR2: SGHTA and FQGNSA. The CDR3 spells CASSLDPQYNSPLHF. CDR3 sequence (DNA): TGTGCCAGCAGCTTAGATCCACAGTATAATTCACCCCTCCACTTT.

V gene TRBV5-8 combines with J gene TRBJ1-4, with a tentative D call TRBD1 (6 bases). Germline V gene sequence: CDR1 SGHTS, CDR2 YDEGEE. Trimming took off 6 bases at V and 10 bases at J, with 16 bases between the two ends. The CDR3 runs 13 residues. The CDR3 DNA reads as TGTGCCAGCAAGGGCAGGGGAGGGGGAAAACTGTTTTTT. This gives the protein CASKGRGGGKLFF.

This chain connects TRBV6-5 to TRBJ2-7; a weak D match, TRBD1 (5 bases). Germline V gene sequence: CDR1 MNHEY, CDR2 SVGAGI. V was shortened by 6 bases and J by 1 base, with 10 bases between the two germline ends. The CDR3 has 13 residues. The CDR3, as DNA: TGTGCCAGCAGGGAGACAGCGTCCTACGAGCAGTACTTC. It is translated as CASRETASYEQYF.

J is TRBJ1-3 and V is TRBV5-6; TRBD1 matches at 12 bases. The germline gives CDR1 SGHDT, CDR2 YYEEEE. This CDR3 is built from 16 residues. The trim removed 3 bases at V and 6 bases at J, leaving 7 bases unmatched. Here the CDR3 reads CASSYLGTGGSNTIYF. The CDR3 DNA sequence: TGTGCCAGCAGCTACCTCGGGACAGGGGGCTCAAACACCATATATTTT.

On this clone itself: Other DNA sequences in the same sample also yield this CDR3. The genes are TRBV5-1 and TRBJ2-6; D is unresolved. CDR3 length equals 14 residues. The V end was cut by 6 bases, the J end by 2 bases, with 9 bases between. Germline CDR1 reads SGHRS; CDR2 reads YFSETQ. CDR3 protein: CASTTAAGANVLTF. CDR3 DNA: TGCGCCAGCACAACTGCAGCTGGGGCCAACGTCCTGACTTTC.

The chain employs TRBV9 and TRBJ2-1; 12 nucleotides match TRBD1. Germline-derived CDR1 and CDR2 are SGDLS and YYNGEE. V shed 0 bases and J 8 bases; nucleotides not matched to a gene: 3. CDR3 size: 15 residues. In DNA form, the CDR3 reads TGTGCCAGCAGCGTAGCCCGGGACAGGGGGCATGAGCAGTTCTTC. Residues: CASSVARDRGHEQFF. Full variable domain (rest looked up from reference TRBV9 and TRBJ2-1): DSGVTQTPKHLITATGQRVTLRCSPRSGDLSVYWYQQSLDQGLQFLIQYYNGEERAKGNILERFSAQQFPDLHSELNLSSLELGDSALYFCASSVARDRGHEQFFGPGTRLTVL.

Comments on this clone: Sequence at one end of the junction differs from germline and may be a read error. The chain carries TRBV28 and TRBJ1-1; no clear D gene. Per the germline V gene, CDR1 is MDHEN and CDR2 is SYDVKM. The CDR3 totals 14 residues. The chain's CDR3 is CASSLLTLNTEVFF. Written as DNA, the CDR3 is TGTGCCAGCAGTTTACTTACTTTGAACACTGAAGTTTTCTTT.

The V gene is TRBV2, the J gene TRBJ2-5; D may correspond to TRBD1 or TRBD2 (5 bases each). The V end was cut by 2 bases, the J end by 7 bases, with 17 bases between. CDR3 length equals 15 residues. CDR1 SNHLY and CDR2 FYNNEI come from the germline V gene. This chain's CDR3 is CASSEIRDPGGTQYF. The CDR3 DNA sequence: TGTGCCAGCAGTGAAATAAGGGACCCCGGAGGGACCCAGTACTTC.

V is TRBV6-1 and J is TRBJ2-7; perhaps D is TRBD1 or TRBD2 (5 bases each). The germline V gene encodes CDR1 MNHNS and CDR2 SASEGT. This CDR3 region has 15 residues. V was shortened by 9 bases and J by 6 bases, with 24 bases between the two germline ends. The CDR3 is CASGRDATPYGEQYF. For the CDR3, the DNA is TGTGCCAGTGGCCGGGACGCCACTCCTTACGGCGAGCAGTACTTC.

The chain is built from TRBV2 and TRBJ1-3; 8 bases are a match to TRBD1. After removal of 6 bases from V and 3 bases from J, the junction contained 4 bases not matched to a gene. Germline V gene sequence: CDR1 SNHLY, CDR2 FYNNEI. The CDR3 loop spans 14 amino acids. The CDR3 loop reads CASRQGGGGNTIYF. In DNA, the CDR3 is TGTGCCAGCAGACAGGGGGGAGGTGGAAACACCATATATTTT.

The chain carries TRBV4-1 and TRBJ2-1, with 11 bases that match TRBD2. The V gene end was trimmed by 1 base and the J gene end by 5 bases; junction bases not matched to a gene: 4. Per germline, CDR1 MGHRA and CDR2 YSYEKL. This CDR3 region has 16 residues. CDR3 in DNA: TGCGCCAGCAGCCAAGGGAAACTAGCGGGAGACAATGAGCAGTTCTTC. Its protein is CASSQGKLAGDNEQFF.

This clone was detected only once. In DNA form, the CDR3 reads TGTGCCAGCAGCCTGATGGAAGATACGCAGTATTTT. Translation: CASSLMEDTQYF. This sequence joins TRBV7-9 and TRBJ2-3; D uncertain. CDR3 length: 12 residues. Germline CDR1 is SEHNR and CDR2 is FQNEAQ (reference sequence). Trimming removed 5 bases at V and 5 bases at J, with 8 bases between.

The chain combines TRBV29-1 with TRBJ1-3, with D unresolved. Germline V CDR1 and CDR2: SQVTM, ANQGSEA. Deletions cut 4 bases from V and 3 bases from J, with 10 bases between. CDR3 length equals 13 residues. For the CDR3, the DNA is TGCAGCGTTGGGGTGACCGGTGGAAACACCATATATTTT. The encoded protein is CSVGVTGGNTIYF.

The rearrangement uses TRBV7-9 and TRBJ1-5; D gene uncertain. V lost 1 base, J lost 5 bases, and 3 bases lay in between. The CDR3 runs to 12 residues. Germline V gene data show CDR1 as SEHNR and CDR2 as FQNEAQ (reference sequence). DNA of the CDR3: TGTGCCAGCAGCTTAGAAGATCAGCCCCAGCATTTT. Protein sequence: CASSLEDQPQHF. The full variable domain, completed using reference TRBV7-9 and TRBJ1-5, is DTGVSQNPRHKITKRGQNVTFRCDPISEHNRLYWYRQTLGQGPEFLTYFQNEAQLEKSRLLSDRFSAERPKGSFSTLEIQRTEQGDSAMYLCASSLEDQPQHFGDGTRLSIL.

This CDR3 is CASSLVGDTQYF. The CDR3, as DNA: TGTGCCAGCAGCTTGGTAGGGGATACGCAGTATTTT. V is TRBV5-5 and J is TRBJ2-3; D uncertain. Trimming pared 0 bases from V and 6 bases from J, leaving 5 bases between. The CDR3 is 12 residues long. The germline gives CDR1 SGHKS, CDR2 YYEKEE (reference sequence).

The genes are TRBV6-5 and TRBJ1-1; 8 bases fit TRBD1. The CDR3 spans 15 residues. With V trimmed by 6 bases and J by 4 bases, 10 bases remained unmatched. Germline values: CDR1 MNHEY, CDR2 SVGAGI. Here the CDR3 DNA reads TGTGCCAGCAGCCGAAGCAGGGGGCCGTTCACTGAAGCTTTCTTT. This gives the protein CASSRSRGPFTEAFF.

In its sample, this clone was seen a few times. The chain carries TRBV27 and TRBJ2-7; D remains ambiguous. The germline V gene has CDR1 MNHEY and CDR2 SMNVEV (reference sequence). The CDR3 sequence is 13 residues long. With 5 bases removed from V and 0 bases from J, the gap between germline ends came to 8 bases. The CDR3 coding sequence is TGTGCCAGCAGTGTACAAAGCTCCTACGAGCAGTACTTC. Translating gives CASSVQSSYEQYF.

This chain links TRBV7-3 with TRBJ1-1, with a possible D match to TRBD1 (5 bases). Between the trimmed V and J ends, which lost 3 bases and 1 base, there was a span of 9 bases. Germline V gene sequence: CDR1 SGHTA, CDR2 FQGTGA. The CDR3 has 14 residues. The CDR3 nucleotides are TGTGCCAGCAGCTTCAGGGTGGGGAACACTGAAGCTTTCTTT. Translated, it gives CASSFRVGNTEAFF.

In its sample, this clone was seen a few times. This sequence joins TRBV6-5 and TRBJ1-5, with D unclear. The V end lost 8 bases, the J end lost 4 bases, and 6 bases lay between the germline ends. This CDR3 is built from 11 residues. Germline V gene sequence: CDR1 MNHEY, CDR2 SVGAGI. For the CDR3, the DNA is TGTGCCAGCGGAATAAATCAGCCCCAGCATTTT. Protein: CASGINQPQHF.